One and the same sample provided the 18 T cell receptor beta chains below, sequenced in a study of T cells after yellow fever vaccination. TCRdb recomputed calls from the 5' RACE reads with MiXCR, one row per CDR3 protein. The data hold about 300,000 distinct CDR3 sequences, with almost 4% observed a single time. Sequenced material: PBMCs, taken 5 days after the yellow fever booster vaccination. The receptor set was obtained from a man aged 18 to 30 who received the YFV17D yellow fever vaccine.

Ten or more counts support this clonotype. The genes are TRBV9 and TRBJ1-1; D perhaps matches TRBD1 (5 bases). Looked up from germline, CDR1 is SGDLS and CDR2 is YYNGEE. The CDR3 runs 14 residues. Trimming took off 3 bases at V and 1 base at J, with 10 bases between the two ends. CDR3 nucleotides: TGTGCCAGCAGCGATGGAGGGGCGAACACTGAAGCTTTCTTT. Translation: CASSDGGANTEAFF.

CDR3 nucleotide sequence: TGCAGTGCTAGAGAAAGGGGTAGCGGGGTTGGCACAGATACGCAGTATTTT. It codes for CSARERGSGVGTDTQYF. The chain is built from TRBV20-1 and TRBJ2-3, with 8 nucleotides matching TRBD2. This CDR3 has 17 amino acids. Losses at the gene ends were 0 bases for V and 1 base for J; bases not matched to a gene: 9. Germline V gives CDR1 DFQATT, CDR2 SNEGSKA (reference sequence).

This clonotype was counted at least ten times. The V and J genes are TRBV5-1 and TRBJ1-1, with D perhaps matching TRBD1 (5 bases). Germline V gene data show CDR1 as SGHRS and CDR2 as YFSETQ. V lost 3 bases and J 4 bases, leaving 13 bases between the germline ends. This CDR3 has 14 residues. The CDR3 reads CASSSEWGSTEAFF. For the CDR3, the DNA is TGCGCCAGCAGCTCGGAGTGGGGCTCCACTGAAGCTTTCTTT.

The chain links TRBV7-9 to TRBJ1-2; D uncertain. CDR3 length: 13 residues. Germline V gene data show CDR1 as SEHNR and CDR2 as FQNEAQ (reference sequence). Trimming removed 3 bases from V and 6 bases from J, with 11 bases in between. The CDR3 DNA sequence: TGTGCCAGCAGCTTTAGTACAGACGATGGCTACACCTTC. Encoded protein: CASSFSTDDGYTF.

The sample holds a few counts of this clonotype. The V call is TRBV7-8, the J call TRBJ2-2; TRBD1 or TRBD2 may be the D gene (5 bases each). The germline gives CDR1 SGHVS, CDR2 FQNEAQ. There are 15 residues in the CDR3. Trimming shortened V by 5 bases and J by 4 bases, and 14 bases separated the two germline ends. The CDR3 DNA follows: TGTGCCAGCAGCCCCACGGTTGGGGGCACCGGGGAGCTGTTTTTT. Translation gives CASSPTVGGTGELFF.

This clonotype was found a few times. The chain couples TRBV20-1 to TRBJ1-1; no clear D. The germline gives CDR1 DFQATT, CDR2 SNEGSKA (reference sequence). The CDR3 has 13 residues. V was pared by 1 base and J by 5 bases, with 11 bases between. CDR3 amino acids: CSARGRLLTEAFF. For the CDR3, the DNA is TGCAGTGCTAGAGGTCGGTTATTGACTGAAGCTTTCTTT.

This clonotype was counted ten times or more. This chain uses TRBV2 with TRBJ1-5, with D perhaps matching TRBD1 (5 bases). The CDR3 sequence is 13 residues long. Between the trimmed V and J ends, which lost 7 bases and 3 bases, there was a span of 10 bases. Per the germline V gene, CDR1 is SNHLY and CDR2 is FYNNEI. CDR3 sequence: CASIWDPNQPQHF. DNA for the CDR3: TGTGCCAGCATCTGGGACCCCAATCAGCCCCAGCATTTT.

The rearrangement links TRBV19 to TRBJ2-7, with D possibly called TRBD1 or TRBD2 (5 bases each). The V gene lost 5 bases and the J gene lost 3 bases, with 17 bases spanning the gap. The CDR3 is 15 amino acids. Per the germline V gene, CDR1 is LNHDA and CDR2 is SQIVND (reference sequence). The CDR3 sequence: CASSVTAGTRYEQYV. The CDR3 DNA is TGTGCCAGTAGTGTCACAGCAGGGACGCGCTACGAGCAGTACGTC.

This clonotype was seen more than once but under ten times. The chain joins TRBV5-6 to TRBJ1-5; D remains unclear. Germline V CDR1 and CDR2: SGHDT, YYEEEE. This CDR3 has 14 amino acids. V was trimmed by 1 base and J by 5 bases, leaving 10 bases between them. The CDR3 protein is CASSLRGTDQPQHF. Written as DNA, the CDR3 is TGTGCCAGCAGCTTGAGAGGTACAGATCAGCCCCAGCATTTT.

This clonotype was found a few times. The J gene is TRBJ2-3, the V gene TRBV7-3, with 11 bases that match TRBD2. The V and J ends lost 3 bases and 14 bases, in that order; junction bases with no gene match: 22. This CDR3 spans 18 amino acids. Germline V gene sequence: CDR1 SGHTA, CDR2 FQGTGA. DNA for the CDR3: TGTGCCAGCAGCTTCCTACCGTCGACTAGCGGGGATTCAAATTATAGGTATTTT. The encoded protein is CASSFLPSTSGDSNYRYF.

The chain recombines TRBV19 with TRBJ2-7; 8 bases line up with TRBD1. The CDR3 is 13 residues long. The V gene end was trimmed by 5 bases and the J gene end by 2 bases; junction bases not matched to a gene: 2. CDR1 is LNHDA and CDR2 is SQIVND in the germline V gene (reference sequence). CDR3 residues: CASSETGAYEQYF. The CDR3 DNA follows: TGTGCCAGTAGTGAGACAGGGGCCTACGAGCAGTACTTC.

The chain combines TRBV7-9 with TRBJ2-7; D is perhaps TRBD2 (6 bases). Between the trimmed V and J ends, which lost 3 bases and 2 bases, there was a span of 14 bases. Germline V gene data show CDR1 as SEHNR and CDR2 as FQNEAQ (reference sequence). The CDR3 sequence is 15 residues long. The DNA for the CDR3 is TGTGCCAGCAGCTTGAGCAGGGAGGATGCCTACGAGCAGTACTTC. Amino acids: CASSLSREDAYEQYF.

The chain recombines TRBV5-4 with TRBJ2-3, with a possible D match to TRBD2 (6 bases). Trimming cost V 1 base and J 0 bases, with 9 bases left between them. This CDR3 has 15 amino acids. Germline V CDR1 and CDR2: SGHNT, YYREEE (reference sequence). The CDR3 sequence: CASSLSAGSTDTQYF. The CDR3 coding sequence is TGTGCCAGCAGCTTGAGTGCGGGGAGCACAGATACGCAGTATTTT.

This clonotype was detected a few times. The chain joins TRBV6-2 or TRBV6-3 to TRBJ2-2; unclear D gene. The V and J ends lost 2 bases and 6 bases respectively, with 7 bases between them. The CDR3 runs 13 residues. Germline V gene data show CDR1 as MNHEY and CDR2 as SVGEGT. DNA of the CDR3: TGTGCCAGCAGTTACATGGTCCCCGGGGAGCTGTTTTTT. Amino acids: CASSYMVPGELFF.

This clonotype occurred a few times. This sequence joins TRBV19 and TRBJ1-2; tentative D call: TRBD1 (5 bases). In germline, CDR1 is LNHDA, CDR2 SQIVND (reference sequence). The ends were cut back, 2 bases at V and 5 bases at J, with 18 bases in the middle. This CDR3 is 16 amino acids long. The CDR3 nucleotides are TGTGCCAGTAGTATACTCCGGGACGGTGTGGGGTATGGCTACACCTTC. Encoded protein: CASSILRDGVGYGYTF.

This chain connects TRBV4-1 to TRBJ1-2, with 7 bases aligning to TRBD1. The CDR3 has 15 amino acids. CDR1 and CDR2 (germline): MGHRA, YSYEKL. V lost 3 bases to trimming and J lost 4 bases; unmatched junction nucleotides: 8. The CDR3 DNA is TGCGCCAGCAGCCATGAACCGGGACAGCTCTATGGCTACACCTTC. Protein product: CASSHEPGQLYGYTF.

This clonotype was seen many times. This sequence joins TRBV6-1 and TRBJ2-4; unclear D gene. V shed 2 bases and J shed 6 bases, with 8 bases lying between them. The CDR3 runs 13 residues. Germline CDR1 and CDR2: MNHNS and SASEGT. This CDR3 reads CASSEILRNIQYF. The CDR3, as DNA: TGTGCCAGCAGTGAAATTTTAAGAAACATTCAGTACTTC.

This clonotype was recorded at least ten times. This sequence joins TRBV6-1 and TRBJ1-6; D gene ambiguous. There are 13 residues in the CDR3. Trimming shortened V by 0 bases and J by 10 bases, and 7 bases separated the two germline ends. Germline-derived CDR1 and CDR2 are MNHNS and SASEGT. DNA for the CDR3: TGTGCCAGCAGTGAAGCTATCCGATCACCCCTCCACTTT. This translates into CASSEAIRSPLHF.